This TCR beta chain stems from a study of T cell repertoires in cytomegalovirus infection. Study-wide background: Indicated by public TCR beta signatures were CMV infection and matching HLA type. Study-wide points: Accumulated public TCR beta family frequency recognized individuals carrying CMV together with the relevant HLA.

This clonotype was recorded a few times. Its target is unknown. There are 14 residues in the CDR3. The germline CDR1 and CDR2 sequences are SGHRS and YFSETQ. Trimming removed 3 bases at V and 8 bases at J, with 15 bases between. TCRdb analysed the reads with MiXCR anew, one entry per CDR3 protein. The table lists some 680,000 distinct CDR3 sequences, 35% of them singletons. The sample was PBMCs. V is TRBV5-1 and J is TRBJ2-1; D may match TRBD1 or TRBD2 (5 bases each). The sequence was obtained from a human donor in good health (CMV status not recorded). Some clones in this sample may be carry-over from other donors' samples. The CDR3 sequence is CASSSTAGSDEQFF. The CDR3 nucleotides are TGCGCCAGCAGCTCCACGGCAGGGAGCGATGAGCAGTTCTTC.